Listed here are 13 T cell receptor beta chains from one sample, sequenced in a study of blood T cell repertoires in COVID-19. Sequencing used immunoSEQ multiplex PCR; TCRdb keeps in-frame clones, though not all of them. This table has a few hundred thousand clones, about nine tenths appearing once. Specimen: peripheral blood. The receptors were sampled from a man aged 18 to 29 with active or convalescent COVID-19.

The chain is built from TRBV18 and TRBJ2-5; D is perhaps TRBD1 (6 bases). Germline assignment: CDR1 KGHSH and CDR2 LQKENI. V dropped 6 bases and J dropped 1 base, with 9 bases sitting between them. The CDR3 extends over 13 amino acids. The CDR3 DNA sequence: TGTGCCAGCTCGACAGGTATCCAAGAGACCCAGTACTTC. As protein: CASSTGIQETQYF.

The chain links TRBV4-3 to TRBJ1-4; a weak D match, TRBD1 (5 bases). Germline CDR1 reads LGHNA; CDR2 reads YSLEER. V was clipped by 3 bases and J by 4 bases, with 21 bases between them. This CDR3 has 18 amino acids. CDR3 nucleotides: TGCGCCAGCAGCCATTTACTCCGAGGTGACAGCCATAATGAAAAACTGTTTTTT. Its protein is CASSHLLRGDSHNEKLFF.

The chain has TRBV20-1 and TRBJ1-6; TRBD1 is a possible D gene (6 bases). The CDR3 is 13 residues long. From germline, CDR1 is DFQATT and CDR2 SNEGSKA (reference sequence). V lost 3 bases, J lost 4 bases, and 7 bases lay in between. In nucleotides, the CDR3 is TGCAGTGCTAGTACAGGGTATAATTCACCCCTCCACTTT. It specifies CSASTGYNSPLHF.

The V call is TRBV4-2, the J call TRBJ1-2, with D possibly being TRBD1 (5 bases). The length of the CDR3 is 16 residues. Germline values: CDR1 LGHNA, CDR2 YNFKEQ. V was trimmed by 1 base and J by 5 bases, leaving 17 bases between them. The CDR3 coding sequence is TGTGCCAGCAGCCAAGCCGGGGGGGGGAGTTCGTATGGCTACACCTTC. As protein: CASSQAGGGSSYGYTF.

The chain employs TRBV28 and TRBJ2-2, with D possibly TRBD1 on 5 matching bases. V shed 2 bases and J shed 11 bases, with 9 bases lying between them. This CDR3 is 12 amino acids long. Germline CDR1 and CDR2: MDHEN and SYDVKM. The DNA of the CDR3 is TGTGCCAGCAGTTTAACAGGATTAGAGCTGTTTTTT. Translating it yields CASSLTGLELFF.

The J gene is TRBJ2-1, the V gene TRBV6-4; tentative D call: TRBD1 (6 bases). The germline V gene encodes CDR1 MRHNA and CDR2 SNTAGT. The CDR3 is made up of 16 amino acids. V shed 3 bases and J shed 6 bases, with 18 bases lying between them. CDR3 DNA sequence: TGTGCCAGCAGTGAAGAAGAGGGCAGGGGCTCCAATGAGCAGTTCTTC. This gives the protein CASSEEEGRGSNEQFF.

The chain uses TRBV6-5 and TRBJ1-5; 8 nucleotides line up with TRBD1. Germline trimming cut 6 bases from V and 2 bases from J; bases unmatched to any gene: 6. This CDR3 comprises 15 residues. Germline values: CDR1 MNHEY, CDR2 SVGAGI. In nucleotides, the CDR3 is TGTGCCAGCAGCCAGGACAGGGTTGGCAATCAGCCCCAGCATTTT. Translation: CASSQDRVGNQPQHF.

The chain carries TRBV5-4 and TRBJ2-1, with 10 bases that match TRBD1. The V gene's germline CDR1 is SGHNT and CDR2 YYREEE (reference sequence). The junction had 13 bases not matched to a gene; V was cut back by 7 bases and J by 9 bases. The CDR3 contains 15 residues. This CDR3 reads CASAERDRGLREQFF. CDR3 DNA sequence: TGTGCCAGCGCGGAACGGGACAGGGGTCTTCGTGAGCAGTTCTTC. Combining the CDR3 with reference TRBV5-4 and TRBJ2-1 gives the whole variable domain ETGVTQSPTHLIKTRGQQVTLRCSSQSGHNTVSWYQQALGQGPQFIFQYYREEENGRGNFPPRFSGLQFPNYSSELNVNALELDDSALYLCASAERDRGLREQFFGPGTRLTVL.

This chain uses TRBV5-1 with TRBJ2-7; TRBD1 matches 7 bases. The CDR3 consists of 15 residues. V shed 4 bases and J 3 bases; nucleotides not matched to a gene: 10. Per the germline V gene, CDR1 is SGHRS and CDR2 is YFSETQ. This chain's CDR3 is CASSQTGTALYEQYF. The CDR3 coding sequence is TGCGCCAGCAGCCAAACCGGGACAGCTCTCTACGAGCAGTACTTC. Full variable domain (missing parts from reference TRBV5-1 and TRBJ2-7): KAGVTQTPRYLIKTRGQQVTLSCSPISGHRSVSWYQQTPGQGLQFLFEYFSETQRNKGNFPGRFSGRQFSNSRSEMNVSTLELGDSALYLCASSQTGTALYEQYFGPGTRLTVT.

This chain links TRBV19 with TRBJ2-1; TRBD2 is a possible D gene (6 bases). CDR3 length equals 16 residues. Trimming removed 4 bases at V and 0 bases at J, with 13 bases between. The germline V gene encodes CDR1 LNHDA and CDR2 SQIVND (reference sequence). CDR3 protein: CASSSVSGPSYNEQFF. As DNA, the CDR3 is TGTGCCAGTAGTAGTGTGAGCGGGCCCTCCTACAATGAGCAGTTCTTC.

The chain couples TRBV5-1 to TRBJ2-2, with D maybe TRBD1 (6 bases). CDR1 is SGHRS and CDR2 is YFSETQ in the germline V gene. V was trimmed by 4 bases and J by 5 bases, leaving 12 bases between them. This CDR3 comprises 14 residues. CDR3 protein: CASSLLGATGELFF. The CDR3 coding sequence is TGCGCCAGCAGCCTCTTGGGGGCGACCGGGGAGCTGTTTTTT.

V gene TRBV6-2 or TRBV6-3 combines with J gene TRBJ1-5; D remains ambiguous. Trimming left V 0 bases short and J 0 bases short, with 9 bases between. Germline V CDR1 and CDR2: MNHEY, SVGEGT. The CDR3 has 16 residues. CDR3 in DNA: TGTGCCAGCAGTTACTCGAGGCCGGATAGCAATCAGCCCCAGCATTTT. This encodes CASSYSRPDSNQPQHF.

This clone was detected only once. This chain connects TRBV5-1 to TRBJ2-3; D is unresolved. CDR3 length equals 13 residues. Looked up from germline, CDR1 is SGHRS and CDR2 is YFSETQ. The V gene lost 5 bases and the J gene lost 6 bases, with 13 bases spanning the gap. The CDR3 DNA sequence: TGCGCCAGCAGTCCCTTGAACGGGGATACGCAGTATTTT. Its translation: CASSPLNGDTQYF.